The present T cell receptor (beta chain) was sequenced within a study of blood T cell repertoires in COVID-19. Looking at the study overall: COVID-19 samples, acute and convalescent, were from the United States, Italy and Spain. PBMCs, B-cell-depleted T cells, or T cells were the source of the cDNA or gDNA that made up the material.

A word on this clone: Germline is not matched at one junction end, which may reflect a read error.

This CDR3 contains 15 residues. Germline CDR1 reads SSHAT; CDR2 reads FNYEAQ (reference sequence). Individuals aged about 18 to 89 years were recruited from 24 US areas. Profiling relied on immunoSEQ multiplex PCR, and the TCRdb table lists in-frame clones only, not all of them. The sample carries about 170,000 clones, 83% recorded once. What was sequenced was PBMCs or T cells enriched from blood (not recorded which). This sequence originates from a woman aged 50 to 60 in a cohort exposed to, infected with or recovered from COVID-19 (not recorded which). The chain employs TRBV7-7 and TRBJ2-2; tentative D call: TRBD2 (6 bases). The CDR3 loop is CASSLEGKGRGELFF. For the CDR3, the DNA is TGTGCTAGCAGCTTGGAGGGGAAGGGGCGCGGGGAGCTGTTTTTT.